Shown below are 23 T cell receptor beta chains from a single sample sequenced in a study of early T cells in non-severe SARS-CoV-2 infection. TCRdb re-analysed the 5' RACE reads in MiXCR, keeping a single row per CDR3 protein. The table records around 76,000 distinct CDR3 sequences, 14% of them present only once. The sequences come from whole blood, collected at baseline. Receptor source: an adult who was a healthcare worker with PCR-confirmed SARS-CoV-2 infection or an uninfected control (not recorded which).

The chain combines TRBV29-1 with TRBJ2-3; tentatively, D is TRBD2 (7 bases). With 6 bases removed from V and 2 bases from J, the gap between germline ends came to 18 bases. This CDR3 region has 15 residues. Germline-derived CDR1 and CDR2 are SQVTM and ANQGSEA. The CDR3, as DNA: TGCAGCGTGGCGGGGGCGGGTCCGCCCACAGATACGCAGTATTTT. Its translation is CSVAGAGPPTDTQYF.

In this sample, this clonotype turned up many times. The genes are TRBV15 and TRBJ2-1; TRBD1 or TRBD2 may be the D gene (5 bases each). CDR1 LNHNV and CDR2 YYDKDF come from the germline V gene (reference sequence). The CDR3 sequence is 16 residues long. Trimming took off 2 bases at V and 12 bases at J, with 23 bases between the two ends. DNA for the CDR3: TGTGCCACCAGCAGACTCCCGGGGACCTCCCTAGGCGTGCAGTTCTTC. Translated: CATSRLPGTSLGVQFF.

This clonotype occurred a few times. DNA for the CDR3: TGCGCCAGCCGGTTGAGTCTTAGCGGGAGAACCCACGAGCAGTACTTC. It specifies CASRLSLSGRTHEQYF. The chain has TRBV5-1 and TRBJ2-7; 9 nucleotides align to TRBD2. CDR1 is SGHRS and CDR2 is YFSETQ in the germline V gene. The length of the CDR3 is 16 residues. V lost 7 bases to trimming and J lost 5 bases; unmatched junction nucleotides: 16.

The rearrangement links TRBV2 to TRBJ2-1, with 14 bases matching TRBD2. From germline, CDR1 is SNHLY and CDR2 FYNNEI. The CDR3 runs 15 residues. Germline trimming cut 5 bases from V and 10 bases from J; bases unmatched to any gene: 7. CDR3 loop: CASSPGTSGGGEQFF. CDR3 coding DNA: TGTGCCAGCAGTCCCGGGACTAGCGGGGGAGGAGAGCAGTTCTTC.

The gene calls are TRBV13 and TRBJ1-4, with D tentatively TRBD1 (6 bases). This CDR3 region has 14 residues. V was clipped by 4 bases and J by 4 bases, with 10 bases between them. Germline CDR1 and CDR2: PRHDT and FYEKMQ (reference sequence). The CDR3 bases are TGTGCCAGCAGCTCGGGGGCGGGTAATGAAAAACTGTTTTTT. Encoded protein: CASSSGAGNEKLFF.

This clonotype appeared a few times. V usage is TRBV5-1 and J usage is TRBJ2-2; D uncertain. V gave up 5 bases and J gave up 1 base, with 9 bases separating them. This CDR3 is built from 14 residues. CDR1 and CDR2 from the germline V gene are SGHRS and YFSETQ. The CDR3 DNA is TGCGCCAGCAGGGTCACTCAGAACACCGGGGAGCTGTTTTTT. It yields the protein CASRVTQNTGELFF.

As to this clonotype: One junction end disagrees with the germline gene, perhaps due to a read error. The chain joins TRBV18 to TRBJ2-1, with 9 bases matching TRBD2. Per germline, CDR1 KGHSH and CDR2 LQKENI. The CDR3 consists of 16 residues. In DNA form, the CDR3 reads TGTGTCAGCTCAGGGTTCGAGCGGGAGGCCTACAATGAGCAGTTCTTC. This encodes CVSSGFEREAYNEQFF.

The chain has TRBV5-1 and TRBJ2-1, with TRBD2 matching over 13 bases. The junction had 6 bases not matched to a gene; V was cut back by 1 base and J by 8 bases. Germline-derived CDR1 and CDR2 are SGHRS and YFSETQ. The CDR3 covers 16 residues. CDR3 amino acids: CASSLLTSGRFDEQFF. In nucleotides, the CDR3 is TGCGCCAGCAGCTTGCTGACTAGCGGGAGGTTCGATGAGCAGTTCTTC.

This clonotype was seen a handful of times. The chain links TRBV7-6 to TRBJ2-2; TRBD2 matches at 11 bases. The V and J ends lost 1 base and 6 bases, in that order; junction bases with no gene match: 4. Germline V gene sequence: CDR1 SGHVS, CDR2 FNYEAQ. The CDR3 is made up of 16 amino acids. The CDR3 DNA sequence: TGTGCCAGCAGCTTAGTACTAGCGGGAGACTCCGGGGAGCTGTTTTTT. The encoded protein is CASSLVLAGDSGELFF.

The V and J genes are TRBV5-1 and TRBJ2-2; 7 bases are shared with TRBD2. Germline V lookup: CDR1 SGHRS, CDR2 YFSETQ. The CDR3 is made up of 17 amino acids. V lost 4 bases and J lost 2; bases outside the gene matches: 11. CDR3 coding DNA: TGCGCCAGCAGCCTTTACCGGGCGGGAGCAAACACCGGGGAGCTGTTTTTT. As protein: CASSLYRAGANTGELFF. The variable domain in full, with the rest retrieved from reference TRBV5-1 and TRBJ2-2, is KAGVTQTPRYLIKTRGQQVTLSCSPISGHRSVSWYQQTPGQGLQFLFEYFSETQRNKGNFPGRFSGRQFSNSRSEMNVSTLELGDSALYLCASSLYRAGANTGELFFGEGSRLTVL.

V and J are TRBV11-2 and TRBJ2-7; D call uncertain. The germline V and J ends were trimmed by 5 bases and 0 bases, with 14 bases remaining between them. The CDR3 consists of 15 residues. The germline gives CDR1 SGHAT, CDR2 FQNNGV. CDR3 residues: CASSPLSLSSYEQYF. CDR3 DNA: TGTGCCAGCAGCCCACTAAGCCTTAGCTCCTACGAGCAGTACTTC.

CDR3 DNA: TGTGCCAGCTCACCAGTTGGAGGGAATTACGAGCAGTACTTC. This translates into CASSPVGGNYEQYF. This chain links TRBV18 with TRBJ2-7, with D possibly matching TRBD2 (6 bases). The V end was cut by 2 bases, the J end by 4 bases, with 12 bases between. The germline gives CDR1 KGHSH, CDR2 LQKENI. The CDR3 is made up of 14 amino acids.

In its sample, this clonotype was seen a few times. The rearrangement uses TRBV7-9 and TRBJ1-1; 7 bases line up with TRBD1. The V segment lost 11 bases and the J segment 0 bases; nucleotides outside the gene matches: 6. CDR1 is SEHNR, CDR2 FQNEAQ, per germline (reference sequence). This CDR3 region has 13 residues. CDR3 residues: CAGPGQLNTEAFF. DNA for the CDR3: TGTGCCGGTCCGGGACAGTTGAACACTGAAGCTTTCTTT.

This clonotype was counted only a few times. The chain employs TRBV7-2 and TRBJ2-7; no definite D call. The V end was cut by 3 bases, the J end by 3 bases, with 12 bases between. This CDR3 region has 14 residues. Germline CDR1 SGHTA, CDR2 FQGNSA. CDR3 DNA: TGTGCCAGCAGCTTTATGACTGGCAACTACGAGCAGTACTTC. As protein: CASSFMTGNYEQYF.

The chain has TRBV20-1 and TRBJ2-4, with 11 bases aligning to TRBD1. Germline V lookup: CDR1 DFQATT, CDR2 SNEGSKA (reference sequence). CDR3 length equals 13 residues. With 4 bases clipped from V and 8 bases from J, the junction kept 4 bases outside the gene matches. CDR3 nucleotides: TGCAGTGCTAAAGGACAGGGGGCGGACATTCAGTACTTC. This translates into CSAKGQGADIQYF.

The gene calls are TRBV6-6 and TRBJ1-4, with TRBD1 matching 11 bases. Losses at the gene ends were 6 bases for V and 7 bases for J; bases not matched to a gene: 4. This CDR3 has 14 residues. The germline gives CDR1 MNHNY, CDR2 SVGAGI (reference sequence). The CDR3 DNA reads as TGTGCCAGCAGACAGGACAGGGGGCCTGAAAAACTGTTTTTT. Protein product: CASRQDRGPEKLFF.

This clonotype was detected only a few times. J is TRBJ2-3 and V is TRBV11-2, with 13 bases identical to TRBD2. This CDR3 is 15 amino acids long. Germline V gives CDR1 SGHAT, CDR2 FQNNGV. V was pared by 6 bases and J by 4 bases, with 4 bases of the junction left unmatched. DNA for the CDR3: TGTGCCAGCAGATGGACTAGCGGGAGACCAGATACGCAGTATTTT. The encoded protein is CASRWTSGRPDTQYF.

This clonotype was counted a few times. The chain's CDR3 is CASSLVPGLSGETQYF. The CDR3 DNA is TGCGCCAGCAGCTTGGTACCCGGGCTTAGCGGAGAGACCCAGTACTTC. The genes are TRBV5-1 and TRBJ2-5, with D maybe TRBD2 (6 bases). This CDR3 spans 16 amino acids. The germline V gene encodes CDR1 SGHRS and CDR2 YFSETQ. V lost 0 bases and J 4 bases, leaving 16 bases between the germline ends.

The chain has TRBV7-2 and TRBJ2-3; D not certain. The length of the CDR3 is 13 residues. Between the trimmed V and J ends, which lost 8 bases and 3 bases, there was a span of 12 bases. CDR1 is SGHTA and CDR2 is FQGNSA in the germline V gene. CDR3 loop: CASLGQVTDTQYF. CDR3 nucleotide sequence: TGTGCCAGCTTAGGGCAGGTTACAGATACGCAGTATTTT.

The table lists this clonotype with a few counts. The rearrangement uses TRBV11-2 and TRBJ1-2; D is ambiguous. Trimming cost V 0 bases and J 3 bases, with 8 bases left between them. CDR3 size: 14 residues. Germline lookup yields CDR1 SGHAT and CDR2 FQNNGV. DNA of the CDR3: TGTGCCAGCAGCTTAGAAGGCCACCACTATGGCTACACCTTC. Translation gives CASSLEGHHYGYTF.

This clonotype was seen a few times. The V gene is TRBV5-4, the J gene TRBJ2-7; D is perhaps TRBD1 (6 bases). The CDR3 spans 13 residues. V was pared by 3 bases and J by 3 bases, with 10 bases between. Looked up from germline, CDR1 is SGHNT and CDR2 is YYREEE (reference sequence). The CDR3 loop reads CASSYGQRYEQYF. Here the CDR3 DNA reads TGTGCCAGCAGCTACGGACAGCGCTACGAGCAGTACTTC.

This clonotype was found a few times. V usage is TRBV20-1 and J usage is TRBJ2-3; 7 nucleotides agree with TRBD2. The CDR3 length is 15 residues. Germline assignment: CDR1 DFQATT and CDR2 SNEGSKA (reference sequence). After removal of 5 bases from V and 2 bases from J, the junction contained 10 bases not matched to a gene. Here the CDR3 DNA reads TGCAGTGCTCCAGGACTAGTTGGTATCACAGATACGCAGTATTTT. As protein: CSAPGLVGITDTQYF.

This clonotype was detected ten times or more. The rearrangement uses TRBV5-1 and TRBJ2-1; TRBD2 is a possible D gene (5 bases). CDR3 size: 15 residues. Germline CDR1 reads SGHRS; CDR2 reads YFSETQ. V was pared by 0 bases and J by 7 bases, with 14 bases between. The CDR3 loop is CASSLAPGSRNEQFF. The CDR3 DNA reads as TGCGCCAGCAGCTTGGCCCCGGGGAGTAGGAATGAGCAGTTCTTC. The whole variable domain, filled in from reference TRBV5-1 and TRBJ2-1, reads KAGVTQTPRYLIKTRGQQVTLSCSPISGHRSVSWYQQTPGQGLQFLFEYFSETQRNKGNFPGRFSGRQFSNSRSEMNVSTLELGDSALYLCASSLAPGSRNEQFFGPGTRLTVL.